The source of this TCR beta chain is a study of cytomegalovirus exposure and HLA in healthy donors. Study-wide context: In an early release, HLA-typed donors contributed 80 million to 95 million unique TCR sequences. General observations from the study: Across HLA loci, a later analysis found differing TCR association rates, with DRB1 most and HLA-C fewest. Exclusion as indistinguishable affected some V segments, including TRBV6-2 and TRBV6-3.

Turning to this clone: Its specificity is unknown.

J was trimmed by 7 bases and V by 2 bases; bases with no gene match: 13. Germline values: CDR1 MNHNS, CDR2 SASEGT. This CDR3 region has 17 residues. 13 Jbeta primers and 60 Vbeta primers were used for the PCR. Per the original data handling: It was a later analysis that counted 79 million or so unique TCR beta chains, of which some 9.9 million were shared. The protocol was immunoSEQ multiplex PCR, while the TCRdb copy is restricted to in-frame clones and leaves out a portion. V and J calls and clone size come straight from that table; D and trimming were deduced from the DNA. The table records 310,000 or so clones, 85% to 90% of them present only once.

The sample consisted of PBMCs. This receptor was identified in a woman aged 18-29 years in good health and CMV-seronegative. The chain couples TRBV6-1 to TRBJ2-1; 8 positions match TRBD2. For the CDR3, the DNA is TGTGCCAGCAGTGAAAATCCCGGGGGGGCGATCAGAAATGAGCAGTTCTTC. The encoded protein is CASSENPGGAIRNEQFF.